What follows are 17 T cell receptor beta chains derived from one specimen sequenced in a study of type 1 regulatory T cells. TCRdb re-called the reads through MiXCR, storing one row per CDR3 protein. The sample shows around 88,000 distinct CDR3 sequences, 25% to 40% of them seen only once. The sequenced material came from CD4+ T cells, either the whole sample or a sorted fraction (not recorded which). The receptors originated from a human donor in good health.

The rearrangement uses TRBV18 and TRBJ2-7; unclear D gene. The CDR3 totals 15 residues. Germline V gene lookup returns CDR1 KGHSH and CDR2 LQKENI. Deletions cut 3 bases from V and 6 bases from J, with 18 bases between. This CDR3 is CASSPQSNFVGEQYF. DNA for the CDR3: TGTGCCAGCTCACCCCAAAGTAATTTCGTAGGCGAGCAGTACTTC.

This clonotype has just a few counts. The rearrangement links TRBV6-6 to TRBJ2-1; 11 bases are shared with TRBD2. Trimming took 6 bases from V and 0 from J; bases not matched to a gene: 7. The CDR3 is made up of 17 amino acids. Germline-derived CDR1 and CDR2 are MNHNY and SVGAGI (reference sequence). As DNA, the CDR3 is TGTGCCAGCAGCCCTTCGACTAGCGGGGTCTCCTACAATGAGCAGTTCTTC. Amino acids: CASSPSTSGVSYNEQFF.

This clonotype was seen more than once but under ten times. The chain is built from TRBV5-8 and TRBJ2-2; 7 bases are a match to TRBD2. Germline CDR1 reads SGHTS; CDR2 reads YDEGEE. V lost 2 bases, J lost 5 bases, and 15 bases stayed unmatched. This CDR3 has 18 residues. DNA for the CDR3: TGTGCCAGCAGCTTTCGTCCGGGCGGGAGATTATATACCGGGGAGCTGTTTTTT. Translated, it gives CASSFRPGGRLYTGELFF.

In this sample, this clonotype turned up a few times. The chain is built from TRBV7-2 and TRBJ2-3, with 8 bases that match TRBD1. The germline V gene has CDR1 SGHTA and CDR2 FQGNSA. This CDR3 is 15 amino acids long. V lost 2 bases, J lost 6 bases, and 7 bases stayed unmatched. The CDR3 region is CASSLFDRGVDTQYF. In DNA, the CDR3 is TGTGCCAGCAGCTTATTTGACAGGGGAGTTGATACGCAGTATTTT.

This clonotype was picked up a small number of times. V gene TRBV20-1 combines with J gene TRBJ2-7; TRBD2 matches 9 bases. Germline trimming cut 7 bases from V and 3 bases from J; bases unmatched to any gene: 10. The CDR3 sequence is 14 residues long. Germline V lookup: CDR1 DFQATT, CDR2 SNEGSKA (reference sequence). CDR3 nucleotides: TGCAGTGTTCCGCGGGAGGGCTGGGACTACGAGCAGTACTTC. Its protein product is CSVPREGWDYEQYF.

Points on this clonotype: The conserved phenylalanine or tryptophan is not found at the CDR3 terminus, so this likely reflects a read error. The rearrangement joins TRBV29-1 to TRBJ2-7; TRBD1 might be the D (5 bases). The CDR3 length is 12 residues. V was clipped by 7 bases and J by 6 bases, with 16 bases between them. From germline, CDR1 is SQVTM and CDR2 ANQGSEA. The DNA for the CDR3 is TGCAGCGCCAGGGCCGCGGAGTTCGAGCAGTACTAC. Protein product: CSARAAEFEQYY.

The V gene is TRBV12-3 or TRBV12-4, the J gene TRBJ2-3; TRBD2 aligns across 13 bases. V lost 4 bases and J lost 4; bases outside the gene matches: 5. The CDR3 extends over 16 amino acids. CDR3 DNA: TGTGCCAGCAGTTACCATGGACTAGCGGGAGCAGATACGCAGTATTTT. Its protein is CASSYHGLAGADTQYF.

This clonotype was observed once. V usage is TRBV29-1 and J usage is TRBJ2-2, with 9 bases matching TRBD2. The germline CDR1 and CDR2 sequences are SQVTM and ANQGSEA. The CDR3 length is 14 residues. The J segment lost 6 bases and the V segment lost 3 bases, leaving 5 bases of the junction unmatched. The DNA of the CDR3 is TGCAGCGTTGAGGGACTAGCTTCCCCCGGGGAGCTGTTTTTT. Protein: CSVEGLASPGELFF.

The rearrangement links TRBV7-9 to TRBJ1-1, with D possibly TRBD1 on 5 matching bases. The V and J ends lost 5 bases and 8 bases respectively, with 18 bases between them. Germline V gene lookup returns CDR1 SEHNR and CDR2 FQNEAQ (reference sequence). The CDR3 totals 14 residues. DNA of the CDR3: TGTGCCAGCAGCCCGGACAAGGGATTCTCCGAAGCTTTCTTT. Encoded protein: CASSPDKGFSEAFF.

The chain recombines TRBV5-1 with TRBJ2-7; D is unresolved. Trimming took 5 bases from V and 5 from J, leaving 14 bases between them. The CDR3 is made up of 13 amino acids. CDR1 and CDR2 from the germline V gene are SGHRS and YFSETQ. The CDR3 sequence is CASSRTLSHEQYF. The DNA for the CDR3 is TGCGCCAGCAGTCGAACCCTATCCCACGAGCAGTACTTC.

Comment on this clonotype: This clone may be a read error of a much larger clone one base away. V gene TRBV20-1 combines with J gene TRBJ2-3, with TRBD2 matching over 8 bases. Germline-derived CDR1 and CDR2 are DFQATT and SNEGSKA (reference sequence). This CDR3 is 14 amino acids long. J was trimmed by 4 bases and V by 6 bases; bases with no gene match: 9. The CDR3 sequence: CSARSGRRPDTQYF. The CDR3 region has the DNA TGCAGTGCCAGAAGCGGGAGACGGCCAGATACGCAGTATTTT.

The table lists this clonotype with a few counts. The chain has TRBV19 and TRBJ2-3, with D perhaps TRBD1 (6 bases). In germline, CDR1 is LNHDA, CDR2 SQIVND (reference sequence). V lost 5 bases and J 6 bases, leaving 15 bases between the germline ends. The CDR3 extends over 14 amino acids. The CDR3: CASSRSPQGDTQYF. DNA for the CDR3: TGTGCCAGTAGTCGAAGTCCACAGGGTGATACGCAGTATTTT.

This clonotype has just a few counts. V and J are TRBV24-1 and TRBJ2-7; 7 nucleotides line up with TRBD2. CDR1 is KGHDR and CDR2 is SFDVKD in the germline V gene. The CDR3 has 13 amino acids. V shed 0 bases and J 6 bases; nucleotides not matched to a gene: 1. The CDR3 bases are TGTGCCACCAGTGATTTGTGGGGGGGCGAGCAGTACTTC. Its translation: CATSDLWGGEQYF.

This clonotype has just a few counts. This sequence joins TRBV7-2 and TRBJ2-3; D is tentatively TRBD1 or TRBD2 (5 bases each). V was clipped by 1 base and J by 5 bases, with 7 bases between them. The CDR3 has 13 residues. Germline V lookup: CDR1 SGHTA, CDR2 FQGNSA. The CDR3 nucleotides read TGTGCCAGCAGCTTAGTTGGGGGAGATACGCAGTATTTT. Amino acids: CASSLVGGDTQYF.

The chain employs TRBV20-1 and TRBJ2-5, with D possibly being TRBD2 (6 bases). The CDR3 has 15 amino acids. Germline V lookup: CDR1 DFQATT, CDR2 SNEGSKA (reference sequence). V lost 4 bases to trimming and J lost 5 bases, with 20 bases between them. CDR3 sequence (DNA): TGCAGTGCTACCCCGAGGGCTCTAGGAGGGGAGACCCAGTACTTC. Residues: CSATPRALGGETQYF.

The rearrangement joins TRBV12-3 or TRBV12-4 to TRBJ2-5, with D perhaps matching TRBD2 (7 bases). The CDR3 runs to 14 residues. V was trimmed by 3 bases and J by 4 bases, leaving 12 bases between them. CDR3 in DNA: TGTGCCAGCAGTTTCGGGGGCGGGGGAGAGACCCAGTACTTC. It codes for CASSFGGGGETQYF.

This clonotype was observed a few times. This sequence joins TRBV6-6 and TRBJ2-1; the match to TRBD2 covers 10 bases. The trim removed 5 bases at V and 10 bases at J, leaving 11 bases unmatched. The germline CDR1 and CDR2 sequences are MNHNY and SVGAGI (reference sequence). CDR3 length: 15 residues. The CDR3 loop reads CASSHTGTSAREQFF. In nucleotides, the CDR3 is TGTGCCAGCAGTCACACCGGGACTAGCGCGCGGGAGCAGTTCTTC.